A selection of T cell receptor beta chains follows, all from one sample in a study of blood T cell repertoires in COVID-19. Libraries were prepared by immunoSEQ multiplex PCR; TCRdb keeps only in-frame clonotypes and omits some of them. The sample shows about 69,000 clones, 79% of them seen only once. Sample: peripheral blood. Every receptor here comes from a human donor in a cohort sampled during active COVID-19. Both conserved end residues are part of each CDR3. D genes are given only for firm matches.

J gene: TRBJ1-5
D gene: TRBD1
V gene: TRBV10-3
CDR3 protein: CAIKSAGGNNQPQHF

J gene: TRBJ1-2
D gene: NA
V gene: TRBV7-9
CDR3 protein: CASSGYYRLGRDNYGYTF

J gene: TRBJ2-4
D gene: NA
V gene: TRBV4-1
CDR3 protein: CASSQDRLAKNIQYF

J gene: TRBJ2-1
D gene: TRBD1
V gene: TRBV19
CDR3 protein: CASHPSGQVTYNEQFF

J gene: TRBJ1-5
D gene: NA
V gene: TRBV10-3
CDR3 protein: CAISDRVSNQPQHF

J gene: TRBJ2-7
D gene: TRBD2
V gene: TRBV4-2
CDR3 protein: CASSQDRTSSYEQYF

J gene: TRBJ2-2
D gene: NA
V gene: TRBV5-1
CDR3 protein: CASRPAGNTGELFF

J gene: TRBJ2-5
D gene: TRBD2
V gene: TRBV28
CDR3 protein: CASSQMGTSGRGEETQYF

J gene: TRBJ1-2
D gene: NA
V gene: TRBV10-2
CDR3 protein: CASRPTETLYGYTF

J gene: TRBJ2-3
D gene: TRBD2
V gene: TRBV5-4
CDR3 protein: CASSIGLAMAADTQYF

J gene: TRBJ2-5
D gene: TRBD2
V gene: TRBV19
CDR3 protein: CASSTSGGWETQYF

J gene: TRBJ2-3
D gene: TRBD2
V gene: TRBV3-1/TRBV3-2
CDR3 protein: CASSQVITSGRSTDTQYF

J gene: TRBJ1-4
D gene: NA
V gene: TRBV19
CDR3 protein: CASSPTVRGEKLFF

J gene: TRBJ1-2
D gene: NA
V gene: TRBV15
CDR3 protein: CATSRDWVEGYGYTF

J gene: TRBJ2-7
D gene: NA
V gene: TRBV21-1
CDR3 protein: CASSKQGNYEQYF

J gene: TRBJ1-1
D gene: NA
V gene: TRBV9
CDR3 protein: CASSASGHLNTEAFF

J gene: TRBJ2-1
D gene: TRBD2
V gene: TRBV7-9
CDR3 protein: CASSFFSGGTPVYNEQFF

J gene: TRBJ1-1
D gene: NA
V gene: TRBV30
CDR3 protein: CAWRREIEAFF

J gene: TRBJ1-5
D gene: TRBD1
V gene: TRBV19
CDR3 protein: CASSEGQVSNQPQHF